A selection of T cell receptor beta chains follows, all from one sample in a study of post-analysis software for immune sequencing data. TCRdb re-analysed the PCR reads in MiXCR, keeping a single row per CDR3 protein. The table shows under 200,000 distinct CDR3 sequences, with about 36% occurring only once. The sample in question was blood, obtained after autologous hematopoietic stem cell transplantation. The receptors derive from a girl under 18 with multiple sclerosis. Both conserved end residues are part of each CDR3. The order of the fields is V gene, J gene, D gene, clone size, CDR3 protein, CDR3 DNA. The D gene is left open where the match is weak. Only part of the rows carry a size: once, few, many, or a class if the clone is expanded.

>TRBV6-5|TRBJ2-1|TRBD1|NA
CASRHKGGGQGVQFF
TGTGCCAGCAGACACAAGGGGGGGGGACAGGGCGTGCAGTTCTTC
>TRBV24-1|TRBJ2-6|NA|NA
CATSPAGPLSGANVLTF
TGTGCCACCAGTCCAGCGGGCCCTCTCTCTGGGGCCAACGTCCTGACTTTC
>TRBV7-9|TRBJ2-1|TRBD2|few
CASSSGLAGVSENEQFF
TGTGCCAGCAGCTCCGGACTAGCGGGAGTGAGTGAGAATGAGCAGTTCTTC
>TRBV7-9|TRBJ2-4|NA|NA
CASSAGLTGTKNIQYF
TGTGCCAGCAGCGCCGGTTTGACAGGGACTAAAAACATTCAGTACTTC
>TRBV7-6|TRBJ2-7|TRBD2|NA
CASSPVAGEAYEQYF
TGTGCCAGCAGCCCTGTGGCGGGAGAGGCCTACGAGCAGTACTTC
>TRBV12-3/TRBV12-4|TRBJ1-1|TRBD1|few
CASRGTGDWSEAFF
TGTGCCAGCAGGGGGACAGGGGATTGGTCTGAAGCTTTCTTT
>TRBV21-1|TRBJ2-5|NA|NA
CASSRSGQGETQYF
TGTGCCAGCAGCAGGAGCGGACAGGGAGAGACCCAGTACTTC
>TRBV11-2|TRBJ2-1|TRBD2|many
CASSLGRGLAGTPVRSYNEQFF
TGTGCCAGCAGCTTAGGCAGAGGACTAGCGGGAACACCAGTGCGCTCCTACAATGAGCAGTTCTTC
>TRBV25-1|TRBJ1-5|NA|NA
CASSSNLNQPQHF
TGTGCCAGCAGTAGCAACCTCAATCAGCCCCAGCATTTT
>TRBV4-3|TRBJ2-3|TRBD1|NA
CASSRKNRGSTDTQYF
TGCGCCAGCAGCCGAAAAAACAGGGGCAGCACAGATACGCAGTATTTT
>TRBV15|TRBJ2-1|NA|NA
CATSRDHGGSYNEQFF
TGTGCCACCAGCAGAGATCACGGGGGAAGCTACAATGAGCAGTTCTTC
>TRBV6-1|TRBJ1-2|NA|many
CASSERPNYGYTF
TGTGCCAGCAGTGAACGGCCTAACTATGGCTACACCTTC
>TRBV6-5|TRBJ1-1|NA|NA
CASSYLGVGPWREAFF
TGTGCCAGCAGTTACCTGGGGGTTGGGCCTTGGCGAGAAGCTTTCTTT
>TRBV7-8|TRBJ2-7|TRBD2|once
CASSLLLASYEQYF
TGTGCCAGCAGCTTATTACTAGCGTCATACGAGCAGTACTTC
>TRBV10-3|TRBJ2-2|NA|few
CAGGGGSPTGELFF
TGTGCCGGCGGTGGGGGCTCCCCCACCGGGGAGCTGTTTTTT
>TRBV3-1|TRBJ2-3|TRBD1|few
CASSQDGTDTDTQYF
TGTGCCAGCAGCCAAGATGGGACAGACACAGATACGCAGTATTTT
>TRBV5-5|TRBJ1-5|NA|NA
CASSLVADENQPQHF
TGTGCCAGCAGCTTGGTGGCAGACGAAAATCAGCCCCAGCATTTT
>TRBV20-1|TRBJ2-1|NA|NA
CGGGLPPNEQFF
TGCGGGGGGGGCCTGCCGCCCAATGAGCAGTTCTTC
>TRBV12-5|TRBJ1-1|NA|few
CASGYGTEAFF
TGTGCTAGTGGCTACGGGACTGAAGCTTTCTTT
>TRBV10-2|TRBJ2-1|TRBD2|NA
CASSLAGVWVNKQFF
TGCGCCAGCAGTTTAGCGGGAGTATGGGTGAATAAGCAGTTCTTC
>TRBV27|TRBJ1-2|NA|few
CASSLPGYGYTF
TGTGCCAGCAGCCTTCCTGGGTATGGCTACACCTTC
>TRBV29-1|TRBJ2-4|TRBD2|few
CSVVGLALNIQYF
TGCAGCGTTGTGGGACTAGCCCTAAACATTCAGTACTTC
>TRBV5-1|TRBJ1-4|NA|few
CASSLGTANSEKLFF
TGCGCCAGCAGCTTGGGGACAGCCAACAGCGAAAAACTGTTTTTT
>TRBV7-2|TRBJ1-2|NA|NA
CASSLWGETNYGYTF
TGTGCCAGCAGCTTATGGGGGGAAACTAACTATGGCTACACCTTC